This TCR beta chain was identified during a study of T cell changes during pregnancy in multiple sclerosis. The count of this clone is one. Measured with immunoSEQ multiplex PCR; TCRdb has only the in-frame clones, and not every one. Of tens of thousands of clones in the sample, around 90% were seen once. CDR1 SQVTM and CDR2 ANQGSEA come from the germline V gene. The CDR3 contains 12 residues. This TCR was recovered from a female donor in good health, enrolled as a control in a pregnancy study. Here the sequenced sample was CD4+ T cells from peripheral blood mononuclear cells, taken in the first trimester of pregnancy. The chain carries TRBV29-1 and TRBJ2-3; D gene unclear. The DNA of the CDR3 is TGCGCGTCCCGATTGAGGACAGATACGCAGTATTTT. Protein product: CASRLRTDTQYF.